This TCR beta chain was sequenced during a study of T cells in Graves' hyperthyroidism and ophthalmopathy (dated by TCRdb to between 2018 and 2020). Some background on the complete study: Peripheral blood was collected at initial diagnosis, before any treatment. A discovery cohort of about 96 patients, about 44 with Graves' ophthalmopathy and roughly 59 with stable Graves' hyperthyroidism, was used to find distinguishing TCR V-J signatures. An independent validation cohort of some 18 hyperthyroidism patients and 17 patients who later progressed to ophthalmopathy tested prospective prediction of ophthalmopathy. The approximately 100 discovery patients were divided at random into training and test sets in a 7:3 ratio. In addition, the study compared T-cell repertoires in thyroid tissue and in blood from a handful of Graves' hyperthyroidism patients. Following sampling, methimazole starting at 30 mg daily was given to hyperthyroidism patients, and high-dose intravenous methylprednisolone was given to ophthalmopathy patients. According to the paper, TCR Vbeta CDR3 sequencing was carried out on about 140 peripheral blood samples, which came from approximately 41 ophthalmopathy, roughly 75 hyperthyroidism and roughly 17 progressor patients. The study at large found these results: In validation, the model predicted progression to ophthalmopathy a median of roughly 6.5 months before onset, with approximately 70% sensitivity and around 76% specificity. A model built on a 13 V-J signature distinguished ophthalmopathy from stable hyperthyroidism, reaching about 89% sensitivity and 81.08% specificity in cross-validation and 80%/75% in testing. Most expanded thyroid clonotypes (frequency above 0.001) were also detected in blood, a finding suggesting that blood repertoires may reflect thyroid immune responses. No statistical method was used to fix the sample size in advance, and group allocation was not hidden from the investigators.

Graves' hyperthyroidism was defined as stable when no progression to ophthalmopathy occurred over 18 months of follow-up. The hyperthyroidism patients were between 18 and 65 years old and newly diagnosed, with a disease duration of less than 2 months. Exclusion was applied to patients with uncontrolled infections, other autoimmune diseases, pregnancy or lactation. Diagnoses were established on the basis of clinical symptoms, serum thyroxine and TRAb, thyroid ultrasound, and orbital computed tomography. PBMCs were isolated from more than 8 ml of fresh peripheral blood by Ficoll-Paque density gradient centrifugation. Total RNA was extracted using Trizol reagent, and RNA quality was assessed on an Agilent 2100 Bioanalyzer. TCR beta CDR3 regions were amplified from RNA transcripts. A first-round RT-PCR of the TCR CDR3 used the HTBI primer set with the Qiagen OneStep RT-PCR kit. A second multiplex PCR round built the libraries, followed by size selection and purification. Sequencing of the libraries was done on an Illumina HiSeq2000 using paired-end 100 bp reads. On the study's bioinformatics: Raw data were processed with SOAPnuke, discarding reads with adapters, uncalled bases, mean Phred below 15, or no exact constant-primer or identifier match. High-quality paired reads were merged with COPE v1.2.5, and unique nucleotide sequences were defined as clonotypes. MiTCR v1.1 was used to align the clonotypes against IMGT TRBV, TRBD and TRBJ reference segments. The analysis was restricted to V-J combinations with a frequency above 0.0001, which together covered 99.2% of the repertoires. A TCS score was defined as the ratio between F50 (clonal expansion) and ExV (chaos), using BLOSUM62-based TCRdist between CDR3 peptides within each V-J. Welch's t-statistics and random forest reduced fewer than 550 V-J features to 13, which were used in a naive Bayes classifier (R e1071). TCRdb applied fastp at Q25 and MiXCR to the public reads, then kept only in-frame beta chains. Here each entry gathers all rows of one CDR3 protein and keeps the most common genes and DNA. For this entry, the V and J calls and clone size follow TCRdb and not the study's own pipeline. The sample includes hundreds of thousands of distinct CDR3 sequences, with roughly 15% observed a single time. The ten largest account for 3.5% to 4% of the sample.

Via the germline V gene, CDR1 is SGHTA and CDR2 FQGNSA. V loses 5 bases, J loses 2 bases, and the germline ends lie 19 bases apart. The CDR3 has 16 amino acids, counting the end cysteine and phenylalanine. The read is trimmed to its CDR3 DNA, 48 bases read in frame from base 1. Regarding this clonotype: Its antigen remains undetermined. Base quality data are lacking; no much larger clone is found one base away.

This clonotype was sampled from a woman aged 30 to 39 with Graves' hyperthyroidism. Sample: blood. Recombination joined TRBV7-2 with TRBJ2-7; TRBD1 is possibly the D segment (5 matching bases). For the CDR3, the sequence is CASSPAWGPPPYEQYF. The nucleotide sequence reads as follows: TGTGCCAGCAGCCCGGCCTGGGGCCCTCCACCCTACGAGCAGTACTTC. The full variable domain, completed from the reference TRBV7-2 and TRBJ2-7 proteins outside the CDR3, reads GAGVSQSPSNKVTEKGKDVELRCDPISGHTALYWYRQSLGQGLEFLIYFQGNSAPDKSGLPSDRFSAERTGGSVSTLTIQRTQQEDSAVYLCASSPAWGPPPYEQYFGPGTRLTVT.